The 16 T cell receptor beta chains below were found in one sample sequenced in a study of human T cells and chemical hapten exposure. TCRdb reanalysed the RACE reads using MiXCR and keeps one entry per CDR3 protein. The sample records tens of thousands of distinct CDR3 sequences, roughly 10% being singletons. As for time point: patch test 1, 2 weeks after DPC sensitization. Noted treatment: therapeutic diphenylcyclopropenone sensitization with weekly scalp DPC. The sequencing used whole blood, collected in connection with sensitization to the hapten diphenylcyclopropenone (DPC). Receptor source: a man aged 35 to 55 with alopecia areata. Some clones in this sample may be carry-over from other donors' samples.

Many counts were recorded for this clonotype. The chain recombines TRBV18 with TRBJ1-5; perhaps TRBD1 as D (5 bases). This CDR3 spans 13 amino acids. V was cut by 2 bases and J by 5 bases, with 7 bases left in between. Germline-derived CDR1 and CDR2 are KGHSH and LQKENI. The chain's CDR3 is CASSPWGDQPQHF. As DNA, the CDR3 is TGTGCCAGCTCACCATGGGGGGATCAGCCCCAGCATTTT.

The chain carries TRBV30 and TRBJ2-3, with D tentatively TRBD2 (5 bases). V lost 2 bases to trimming and J lost 4 bases, with 13 bases between them. In germline, CDR1 is GTSNPN, CDR2 SVGIG (reference sequence). CDR3 length: 14 amino acids. CDR3 residues: CAWSSGIWADTQYF. The CDR3 DNA reads as TGTGCCTGGAGTTCCGGGATCTGGGCAGATACGCAGTATTTT.

This clonotype was detected only a few times. The chain combines TRBV20-1 with TRBJ2-5; TRBD1 aligns across 8 bases. This CDR3 region has 15 residues. Losses at the gene ends were 3 bases for V and 4 bases for J; bases not matched to a gene: 10. Germline V gene sequence: CDR1 DFQATT, CDR2 SNEGSKA (reference sequence). The CDR3 spells CSASTGQGLGETQYF. The CDR3 DNA is TGCAGTGCTAGTACAGGACAGGGCTTAGGAGAGACCCAGTACTTC.

This clonotype was found many times. The chain links TRBV4-3 to TRBJ2-3; 10 nucleotides line up with TRBD2. Germline V gene sequence: CDR1 LGHNA, CDR2 YSLEER. The CDR3 loop spans 16 amino acids. V lost 0 bases, J lost 4 bases, and 4 bases stayed unmatched. The CDR3 sequence: CASSQDALAGSDTQYF. Here the CDR3 DNA reads TGCGCCAGCAGCCAAGATGCACTAGCGGGGTCAGATACGCAGTATTTT.

This clonotype was detected only a few times. This chain connects TRBV24-1 to TRBJ2-5; a weak D match, TRBD1 (6 bases). In germline, CDR1 is KGHDR, CDR2 SFDVKD. V gave up 8 bases and J gave up 2 bases, with 8 bases separating them. This CDR3 is 12 amino acids long. The CDR3 DNA is TGTGCCACCAAAAGGGGGCAAGAGACCCAGTACTTC. This gives the protein CATKRGQETQYF.

This clonotype occurred a few times. J is TRBJ2-7 and V is TRBV6-2 or TRBV6-3, with D tentatively TRBD1 or TRBD2 (7 bases each). Germline lookup yields CDR1 MNHEY and CDR2 SVGEGT. Trimming stripped 5 bases from V and 3 bases from J, with 14 bases between. This CDR3 is 14 amino acids long. The CDR3: CASSPGGADYEQYF. Here the CDR3 DNA reads TGTGCCAGCAGTCCAGGGGGGGCTGACTACGAGCAGTACTTC.

The chain couples TRBV5-1 to TRBJ1-1; perhaps TRBD1 as D (6 bases). CDR3 length: 13 residues. CDR1 is SGHRS and CDR2 is YFSETQ in the germline V gene. Deletions cut 1 base from V and 7 bases from J, with 11 bases between. The CDR3 spells CASSLWGAGEAFF. The CDR3 DNA sequence: TGCGCCAGCAGCTTGTGGGGGGCGGGTGAAGCTTTCTTT.

This chain joins TRBV4-2 and TRBJ2-1; a possible D gene is TRBD2 (5 bases). V dropped 0 bases and J dropped 8 bases, with 11 bases sitting between them. The CDR3 spans 14 residues. Germline CDR1 reads LGHNA; CDR2 reads YNFKEQ. The CDR3 protein is CASSQDRRDDEQFF. CDR3 coding DNA: TGTGCCAGCAGCCAAGATCGTCGGGATGATGAGCAGTTCTTC.

This clonotype was seen a few times. The J gene is TRBJ2-1, the V gene TRBV5-4, with a tentative D call TRBD1 (5 bases). The CDR3 runs to 15 residues. Germline CDR1 reads SGHNT; CDR2 reads YYREEE (reference sequence). The ends were cut back, 1 base at V and 2 bases at J, with 10 bases in the middle. CDR3 residues: CASSLRTTTYNEQFF. Written as DNA, the CDR3 is TGTGCCAGCAGCTTGAGGACAACAACCTACAATGAGCAGTTCTTC. Full variable domain (rest looked up from reference TRBV5-4 and TRBJ2-1): ETGVTQSPTHLIKTRGQQVTLRCSSQSGHNTVSWYQQALGQGPQFIFQYYREEENGRGNFPPRFSGLQFPNYSSELNVNALELDDSALYLCASSLRTTTYNEQFFGPGTRLTVL.

This clonotype was seen at least ten times. The chain employs TRBV7-9 and TRBJ1-5; TRBD1 aligns across 7 bases. Per the germline V gene, CDR1 is SEHNR and CDR2 is FQNEAQ (reference sequence). The length of the CDR3 is 14 residues. Trimming at V came to 4 bases and at J to 3 bases, leaving 3 bases not matched to a gene. The CDR3 here is CASSSGTVNQPQHF. Here the CDR3 DNA reads TGTGCCAGCAGCTCCGGGACAGTCAATCAGCCCCAGCATTTT. Supplemented by reference TRBV7-9 and TRBJ1-5, the full variable domain reads DTGVSQNPRHKITKRGQNVTFRCDPISEHNRLYWYRQTLGQGPEFLTYFQNEAQLEKSRLLSDRFSAERPKGSFSTLEIQRTEQGDSAMYLCASSSGTVNQPQHFGDGTRLSIL.

This clonotype occurred a few times. The rearrangement links TRBV18 to TRBJ1-1, with D uncertain. The germline CDR1 and CDR2 sequences are KGHSH and LQKENI. The CDR3 sequence is 14 residues long. Trimming removed 2 bases at V and 1 base at J, with 8 bases between. CDR3 DNA: TGTGCCAGCTCACCATTCCAGCGGAACACTGAAGCTTTCTTT. Amino acids: CASSPFQRNTEAFF.

The chain uses TRBV5-4 and TRBJ2-7; TRBD1 is a possible D gene (8 bases). The germline gives CDR1 SGHNT, CDR2 YYREEE (reference sequence). This CDR3 is 19 amino acids long. The V end lost 2 bases, the J end lost 5 bases, and 29 bases lay between the germline ends. As DNA, the CDR3 is TGTGCCAGCAGCTTCGGGGGGTCAGGGGGCTTCTTTGATTCCGACGAGCAGTACGTC. Its translation is CASSFGGSGGFFDSDEQYV.

This clonotype was seen many times. The chain joins TRBV9 to TRBJ2-3, with D unresolved. This CDR3 is built from 15 residues. CDR1 and CDR2 (germline): SGDLS, YYNGEE. The ends were cut back, 3 bases at V and 2 bases at J, with 13 bases in the middle. This CDR3 is CASSARSGLTDTQYF. In DNA, the CDR3 is TGTGCCAGCAGCGCGCGTTCAGGTCTCACAGATACGCAGTATTTT.

The chain recombines TRBV5-1 with TRBJ2-3, with D uncertain. Germline assignment: CDR1 SGHRS and CDR2 YFSETQ. Deletions cut 0 bases from V and 5 bases from J, with 10 bases between. The CDR3 is 14 amino acids. The CDR3 DNA is TGCGCCAGCAGCTTGGCCAACACTTTAGATACGCAGTATTTT. Its translation is CASSLANTLDTQYF.

This clonotype has more than one count but fewer than ten. CDR3 in DNA: TGCAGTGCTAGAAGGGACGGAGGAAACACCATATATTTT. Amino acids: CSARRDGGNTIYF. The chain employs TRBV20-1 and TRBJ1-3; maybe TRBD1 (5 bases). This CDR3 is 13 amino acids long. V gave up 2 bases and J gave up 4 bases, with 9 bases separating them. Looked up from germline, CDR1 is DFQATT and CDR2 is SNEGSKA (reference sequence).

V gene TRBV5-4 combines with J gene TRBJ1-2; TRBD1 is a possible D gene (6 bases). This CDR3 spans 17 amino acids. V was clipped by 4 bases and J by 6 bases, with 25 bases between them. Germline assignment: CDR1 SGHNT and CDR2 YYREEE (reference sequence). CDR3 in amino acids: CASSGGRQVVTGDGYTF. CDR3 nucleotides: TGTGCCAGCAGCGGAGGACGACAGGTTGTAACGGGAGATGGCTACACCTTC.